This is a list of T cell receptor beta chains from one sample in a study of blood T cell repertoires in COVID-19. TCRdb keeps only in-frame clones here, not all; method: immunoSEQ multiplex PCR. The sample has 250,000 to 400,000 clones, roughly 86% seen once; the top ten hold about 5.4%. The source material was PBMCs or T cells enriched from blood (not recorded which). The receptors come from a woman aged 25 to 39 who had recovered from COVID-19. Each CDR3 is given with its conserved first and last residue. A D gene is named only where the DNA matches it firmly. Clone size is not always given. Where it is, it says once, few, many or a class for expanded clones.

>TRBJ2-2|.|TRBD1|TRBV11-2
CASSFDRVTGELFF
TGTGCCAGCAGCTTTGACAGGGTCACCGGGGAGCTGTTTTTT
>TRBJ1-2|once|.|TRBV7-2
CASSLYGGALGYGYTF
TGTGCCAGCAGCTTATATGGGGGGGCGCTGGGGTATGGCTACACCTTC
>TRBJ2-2|.|.|TRBV19
CASTTGARGELFF
TGTGCCAGTACTACAGGCGCGAGGGGGGAGCTGTTTTTT
>TRBJ1-5|.|.|TRBV30
CAWSPGLENQPQHF
TGTGCCTGGAGTCCCGGACTGGAGAATCAGCCCCAGCATTTT
>TRBJ1-4|.|.|TRBV6-6
CASSQGQILTSYEKLFF
TGTGCCAGCAGTCAGGGGCAGATCCTCACCTCTTATGAAAAACTGTTTTTT
>TRBJ1-2|.|.|TRBV20-1
CSASLGGGEGYTF
TGCAGTGCTAGTTTGGGCGGGGGAGAAGGCTACACCTTC
>TRBJ2-3|few|.|TRBV29-1
CSVEDFTYPGTDTQYF
TGCAGCGTTGAAGATTTCACCTACCCAGGGACAGATACGCAGTATTTT
>TRBJ1-2|once|TRBD1|TRBV5-1
CASSWDRINYGYTF
TGCGCCAGCAGCTGGGACAGGATTAACTATGGCTACACCTTC
>TRBJ1-2|.|TRBD1|TRBV27
CASSIGTGGGNYGYTF
TGTGCCAGCAGTATCGGGACAGGGGGCGGAAACTATGGCTACACCTTC
>TRBJ2-3|.|TRBD1|TRBV2
CATWTGRTDTQYF
TGTGCCACCTGGACAGGGAGGACAGATACGCAGTATTTT